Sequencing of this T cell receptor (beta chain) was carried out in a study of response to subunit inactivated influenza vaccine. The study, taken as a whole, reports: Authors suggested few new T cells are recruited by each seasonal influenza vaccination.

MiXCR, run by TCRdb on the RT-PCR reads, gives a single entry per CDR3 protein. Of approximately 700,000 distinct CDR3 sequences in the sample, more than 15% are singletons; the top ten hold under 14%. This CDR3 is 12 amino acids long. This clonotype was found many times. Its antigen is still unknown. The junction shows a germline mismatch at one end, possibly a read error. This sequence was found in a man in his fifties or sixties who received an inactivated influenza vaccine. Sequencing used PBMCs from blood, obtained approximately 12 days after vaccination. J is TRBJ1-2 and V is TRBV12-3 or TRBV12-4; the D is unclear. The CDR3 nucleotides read TGCGCCAGCAGTCGGGGAGACTATGGCTACACCTTC. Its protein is CASSRGDYGYTF.